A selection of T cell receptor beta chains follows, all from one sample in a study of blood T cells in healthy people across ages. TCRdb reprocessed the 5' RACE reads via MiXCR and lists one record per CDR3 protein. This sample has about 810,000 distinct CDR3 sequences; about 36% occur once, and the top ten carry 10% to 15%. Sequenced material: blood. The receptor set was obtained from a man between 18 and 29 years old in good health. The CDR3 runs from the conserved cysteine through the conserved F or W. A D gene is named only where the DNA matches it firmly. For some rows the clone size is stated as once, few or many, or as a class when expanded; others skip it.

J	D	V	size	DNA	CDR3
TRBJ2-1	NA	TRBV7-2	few	TGTGCCAGCAGCTTAGGTGGAGGGGCACGGCAGTTCTTC	CASSLGGGARQFF
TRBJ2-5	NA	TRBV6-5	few	TGTGCCAGCAGCCCAGGACAGCTTAAAGAGACCCAGTACTTC	CASSPGQLKETQYF
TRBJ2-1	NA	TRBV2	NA	TGTGCCAGCAGTGAAGCGGGAGTCCGGTCCCTCTACAATGAGCAGTTCTTC	CASSEAGVRSLYNEQFF
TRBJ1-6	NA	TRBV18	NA	TGTGCCAGCTCACCAACAGAGCCGTCCTATAATTCACCCCCCCACTTT	CASSPTEPSYNSPPHF
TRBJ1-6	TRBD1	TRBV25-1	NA	TGTGCCAGCAGTGAAGGGGACAGGGGCGTACCCTATAATTCACCCCTCCACTTT	CASSEGDRGVPYNSPLHF
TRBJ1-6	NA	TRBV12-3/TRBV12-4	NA	TGTGCCAGCAGAGCGGGCCATCCTAATTCACCCCTCCACTTT	CASRAGHPNSPLHF
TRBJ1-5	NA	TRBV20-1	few	TGCAGTGCTAGGGAACCTGGCGGCAATCAGCCCCAGCATTTT	CSAREPGGNQPQHF
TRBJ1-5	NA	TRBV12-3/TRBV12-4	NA	TGTGCCAGCAGGCCCGCCCCGGGGGGCAATCAGCCCCAGCATTTT	CASRPAPGGNQPQHF
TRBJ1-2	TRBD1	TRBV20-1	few	TGCAGTGCTAGACCTACGACAGGGGGCTTTAGTGGCTACACCTTC	CSARPTTGGFSGYTF
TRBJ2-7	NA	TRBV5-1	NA	TGCGCCAGCAGCCCTCTAGTGCCCTACGAGCAGTACTTC	CASSPLVPYEQYF
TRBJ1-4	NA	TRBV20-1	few	TGCAGTGCCCGGCGGGCAGTGGGTAATGAAAAACTGTTTTTT	CSARRAVGNEKLFF
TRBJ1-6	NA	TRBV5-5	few	TGTGCCAGCAGCTTGTTGTTCGCCACCGGGAACTATAATTCACCCCTCCACTTT	CASSLLFATGNYNSPLHF